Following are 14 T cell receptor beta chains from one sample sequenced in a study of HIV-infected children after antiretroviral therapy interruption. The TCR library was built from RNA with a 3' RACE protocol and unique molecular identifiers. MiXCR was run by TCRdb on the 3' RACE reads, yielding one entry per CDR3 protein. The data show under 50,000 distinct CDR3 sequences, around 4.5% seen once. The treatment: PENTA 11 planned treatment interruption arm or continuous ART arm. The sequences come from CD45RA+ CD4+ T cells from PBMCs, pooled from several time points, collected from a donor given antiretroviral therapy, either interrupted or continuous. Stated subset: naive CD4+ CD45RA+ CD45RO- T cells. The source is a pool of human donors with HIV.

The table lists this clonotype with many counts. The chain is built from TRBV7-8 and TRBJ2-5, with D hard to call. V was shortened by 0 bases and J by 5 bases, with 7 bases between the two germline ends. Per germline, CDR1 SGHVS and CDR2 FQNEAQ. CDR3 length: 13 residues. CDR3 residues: CASSLARSETQYF. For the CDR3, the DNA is TGTGCCAGCAGCTTAGCGAGGTCGGAGACCCAGTACTTC.

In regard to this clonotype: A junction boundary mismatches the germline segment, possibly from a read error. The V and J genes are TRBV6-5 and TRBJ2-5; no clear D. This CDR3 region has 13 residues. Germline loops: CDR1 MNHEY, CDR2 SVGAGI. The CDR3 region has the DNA TGTGCCAGCAGTGAGGCTGGGCAAGACACCCAGTACTTT. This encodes CASSEAGQDTQYF.

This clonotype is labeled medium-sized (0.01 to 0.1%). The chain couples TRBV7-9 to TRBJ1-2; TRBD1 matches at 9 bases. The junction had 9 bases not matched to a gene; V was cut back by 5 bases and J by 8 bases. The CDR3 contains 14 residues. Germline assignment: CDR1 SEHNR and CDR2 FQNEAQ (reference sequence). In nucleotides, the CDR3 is TGTGCCAGCAGCCCTCGGACAGGGGCAGAAGGCTACACCTTC. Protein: CASSPRTGAEGYTF.

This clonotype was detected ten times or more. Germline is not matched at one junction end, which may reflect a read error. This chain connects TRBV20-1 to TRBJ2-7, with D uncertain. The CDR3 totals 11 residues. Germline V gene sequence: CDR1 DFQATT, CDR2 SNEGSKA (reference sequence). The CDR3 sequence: CSARLSHEQYF. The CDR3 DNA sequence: TGCAGTGCCAGGCTCTCCCACGAGCAGTACTTC.

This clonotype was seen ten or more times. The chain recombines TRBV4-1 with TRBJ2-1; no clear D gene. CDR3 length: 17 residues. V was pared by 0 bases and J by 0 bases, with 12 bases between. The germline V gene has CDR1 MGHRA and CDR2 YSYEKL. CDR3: CASSQDGTVASYNEQFF. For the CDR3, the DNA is TGCGCCAGCAGCCAAGACGGCACGGTAGCCTCCTACAATGAGCAGTTCTTC.

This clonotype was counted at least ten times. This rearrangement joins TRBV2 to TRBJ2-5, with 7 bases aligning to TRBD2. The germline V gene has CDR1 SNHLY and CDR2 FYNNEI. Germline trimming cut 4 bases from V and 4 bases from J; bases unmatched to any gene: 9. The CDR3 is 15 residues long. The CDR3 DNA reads TGTGCCAGCAGTGTGGGGCCCGGGGGGAGAGAGACCCAGTACTTC. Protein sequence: CASSVGPGGRETQYF.

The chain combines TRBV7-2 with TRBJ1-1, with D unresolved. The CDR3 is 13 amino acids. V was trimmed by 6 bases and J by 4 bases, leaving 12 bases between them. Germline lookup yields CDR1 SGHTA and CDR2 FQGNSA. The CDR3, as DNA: TGTGCCAGCAGAGGAAAGGTTGGCACTGAAGCTTTCTTT. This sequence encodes CASRGKVGTEAFF.

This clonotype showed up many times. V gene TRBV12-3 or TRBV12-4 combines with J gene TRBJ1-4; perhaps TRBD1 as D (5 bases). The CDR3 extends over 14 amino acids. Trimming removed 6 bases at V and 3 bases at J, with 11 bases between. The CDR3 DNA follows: TGTGCCAGCAGGGGACTTCGGGCTAATGAAAAACTGTTTTTT. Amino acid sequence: CASRGLRANEKLFF.

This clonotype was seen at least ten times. CDR3 in amino acids: CATQPGQGVTEAFF. The CDR3 DNA follows: TGTGCCACCCAGCCGGGACAGGGCGTGACTGAAGCTTTCTTT. V gene TRBV10-3 combines with J gene TRBJ1-1; TRBD1 agrees at 9 bases. The CDR3 is made up of 14 amino acids. V lost 10 bases to trimming and J lost 5 bases; unmatched junction nucleotides: 11. CDR1 is ENHRY and CDR2 is SYGVKD in the germline V gene.

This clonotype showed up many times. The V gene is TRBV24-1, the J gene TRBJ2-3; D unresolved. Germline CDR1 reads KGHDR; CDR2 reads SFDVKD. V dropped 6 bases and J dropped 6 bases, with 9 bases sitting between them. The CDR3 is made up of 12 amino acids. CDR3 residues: CATSSRMDTQYF. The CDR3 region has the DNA TGTGCCACCAGTTCCCGAATGGATACGCAGTATTTT.

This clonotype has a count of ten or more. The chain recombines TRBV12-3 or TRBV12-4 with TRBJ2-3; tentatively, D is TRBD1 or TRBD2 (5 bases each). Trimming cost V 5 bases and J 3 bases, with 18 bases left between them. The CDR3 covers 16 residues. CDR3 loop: CASSPARGLTTDTQYF. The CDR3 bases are TGTGCCAGCAGTCCAGCGAGGGGTTTGACGACAGATACGCAGTATTTT.

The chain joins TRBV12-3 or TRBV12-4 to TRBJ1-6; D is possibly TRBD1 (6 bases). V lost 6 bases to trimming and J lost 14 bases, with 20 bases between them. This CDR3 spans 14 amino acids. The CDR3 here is CASRIQGPPWALHF. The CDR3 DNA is TGTGCCAGCAGAATCCAGGGGCCCCCTTGGGCCCTCCACTTT.

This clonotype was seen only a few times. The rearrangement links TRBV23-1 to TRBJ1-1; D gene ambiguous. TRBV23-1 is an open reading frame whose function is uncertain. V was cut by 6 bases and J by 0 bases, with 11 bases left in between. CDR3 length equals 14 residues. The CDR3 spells CASRPPIMNTEAFF. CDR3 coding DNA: TGCGCCAGCAGACCCCCGATTATGAACACTGAAGCTTTCTTT.

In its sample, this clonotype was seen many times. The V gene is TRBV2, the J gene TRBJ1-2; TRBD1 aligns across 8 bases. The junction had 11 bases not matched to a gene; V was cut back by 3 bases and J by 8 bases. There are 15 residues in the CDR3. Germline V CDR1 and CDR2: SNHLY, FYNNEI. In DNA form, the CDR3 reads TGTGCCAGCAGTGAGTGGGACAGGCAAACGGAGGGCTACACCTTC. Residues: CASSEWDRQTEGYTF.